This note documents a single T cell receptor beta chain sequence. The antigen this receptor binds is unknown. Qualities for individual bases were not recorded, and no much larger clone is one base off. This sample was taken from a study of blood T cell repertoires in COVID-19 (dated by TCRdb to the early 2020s). Study-wide context: Samples from collaborators originated in the United States, Italy and Spain and spanned both the acute and convalescent phases of COVID-19. The prospective study material was composed of cDNA or gDNA derived from T cells, B-cell-depleted T cells, or PBMCs. The samples were drawn from the first 160 participants of the ongoing ImmuneRACE study and from 1,254 subjects provided by 6 global collaborators. Where available, HLA class I and class II types were obtained from metadata supplied by the sample provider rather than from assay-based typing. The repertoires were released in a freely available public database intended as a resource for research on the immune response to SARS-CoV-2. Deeply sampled blood TCRbeta repertoires from subjects exposed to, actively infected with, or recovered from COVID-19 were included in the dataset. Sample metadata almost always included a de-identified subject ID, COVID-19 status, age in years and sex. The study at large found these results: How much clinical and demographic metadata was included differed by source and by participant, and the metadata was provided uncurated.

One collaborating source in Seattle enrolled patients during active infection and followed them longitudinally through the course of disease. The collaborating institutions used their own protocols to collect whole blood in K2EDTA tubes. For TCRbeta analysis, collaborators shipped samples in one of three forms: frozen whole blood, isolated PBMCs, or DNA extracted from either of those sample types. The immunoSEQ Assay, a bias-controlled multiplex PCR, was used to amplify TCRbeta CDR3 regions from genomic DNA. Per the original workflow: The number of nucleated cells in each sample was estimated from the amplification of reference gene primers within the assay. To quantify the absolute abundance of each unique TCRbeta CDR3 rearrangement, sequence reads were collapsed and filtered. For each sample, productive Simpson clonality was calculated as the square root of Simpson's diversity index across productive rearrangements. In its TCRdb copy, this immuneACCESS table keeps in-frame sequences only and misses some clones. Where compared with another copy, unresolved V genes explain less than half of these, and the others have no known cause. V and J calls and clone size are given by that table; D and trimming were obtained from the DNA. The sample has about 170,000 clones on record, around nine tenths of them singletons. Together, the top ten hold under 3% of the sample.

The CDR3 covers 16 residues, taking in both the cysteine and the phenylalanine. Here the CDR3 DNA is all that survives: 48 bases in frame from base 1. According to the germline V gene, CDR1 reads ENHRY and CDR2 reads SYGVKD. For this chain, trimming is 0 bases at the V end and 5 bases at the J end, and the number of junction bases without a gene match is 4. The sequencing input was peripheral blood. The chain uses TRBV10-3 and TRBJ2-1; 10 bases in between match TRBD2. The TCR originated in an elderly woman with COVID-19, enrolled during active disease. CDR3 region: CAISESAGLADNEQFF. The sequenced DNA: TGTGCCATCAGTGAGTCGGCTGGACTAGCGGACAATGAGCAGTTCTTC.